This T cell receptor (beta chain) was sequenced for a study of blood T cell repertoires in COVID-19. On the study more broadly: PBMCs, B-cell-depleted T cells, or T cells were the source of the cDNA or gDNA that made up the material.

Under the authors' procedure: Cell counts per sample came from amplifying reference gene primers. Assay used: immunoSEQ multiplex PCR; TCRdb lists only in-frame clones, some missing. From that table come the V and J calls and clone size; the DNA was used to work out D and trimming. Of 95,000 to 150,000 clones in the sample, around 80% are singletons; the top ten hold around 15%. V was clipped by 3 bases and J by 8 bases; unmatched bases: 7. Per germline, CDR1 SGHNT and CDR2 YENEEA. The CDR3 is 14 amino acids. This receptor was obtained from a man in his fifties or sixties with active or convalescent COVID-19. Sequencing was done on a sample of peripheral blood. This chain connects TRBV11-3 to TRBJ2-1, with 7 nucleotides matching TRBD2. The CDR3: CASSFGGSSDEQFF. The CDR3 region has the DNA TGTGCCAGCAGCTTCGGCGGGAGTTCCGATGAGCAGTTCTTC.